This T cell receptor beta chain was captured by sequencing in a study of shared clonotypes between healthy human individuals. V lost 3 bases to trimming and J lost 1 base, with 22 bases between them. Germline V lookup: CDR1 LGHNA, CDR2 YSLEER. The CDR3 totals 20 residues. Some clones are missing from TCRdb's copy, which holds only in-frame ones; the method was immunoSEQ multiplex PCR. Seen here are about 480,000 clones, 79% observed once, and the top ten hold over 10%. The chain links TRBV4-3 to TRBJ2-6, with D tentatively TRBD1 (6 bases). The sequencing sample was made of PBMCs. The receptor was isolated from a woman aged 40 to 50 in good health. Some clones in this sample may be carry-over from other donors' samples. This CDR3 is CASSHPVGRDINSGANVLTF. CDR3 DNA sequence: TGCGCCAGCAGCCACCCGGTTGGCCGGGACATCAATTCTGGGGCCAACGTCCTGACTTTC.